This T cell receptor beta chain was found in a study of CD8+ T cells in alopecia areata. RNA was extracted and reverse transcribed into cDNA as the sequencing template. TCRdb's copy holds only in-frame clones and misses some; the assay was immunoSEQ multiplex PCR. The sample lists 60,000 to 90,000 clones, around 67% occurring once. General study points: It was lesional scalp, especially alopecia totalis/universalis, that showed higher clonality than normal scalp.

CDR1 is SGHTA, CDR2 FQGNSA, per germline. The ends lost 5 bases at V and 5 bases at J; junction bases unmatched: 14. The CDR3 runs 16 residues. For this clone: The antigen is unknown.

Documented treatment: oral pan-JAK inhibitor, 5-10 mg twice daily. The genes are TRBV7-2 and TRBJ2-5, with TRBD1 identical over 7 bases. The clonotype comes from a human donor with alopecia areata. Source: CD8+ T cells sorted from blood, taken at week 24, from a patient treated with tofacitinib. For the CDR3, the DNA is TGTGCCAGCAGCACAACAACAGGGGTTAATGCGGAGACCCAGTACTTC. Its translation: CASSTTTGVNAETQYF.